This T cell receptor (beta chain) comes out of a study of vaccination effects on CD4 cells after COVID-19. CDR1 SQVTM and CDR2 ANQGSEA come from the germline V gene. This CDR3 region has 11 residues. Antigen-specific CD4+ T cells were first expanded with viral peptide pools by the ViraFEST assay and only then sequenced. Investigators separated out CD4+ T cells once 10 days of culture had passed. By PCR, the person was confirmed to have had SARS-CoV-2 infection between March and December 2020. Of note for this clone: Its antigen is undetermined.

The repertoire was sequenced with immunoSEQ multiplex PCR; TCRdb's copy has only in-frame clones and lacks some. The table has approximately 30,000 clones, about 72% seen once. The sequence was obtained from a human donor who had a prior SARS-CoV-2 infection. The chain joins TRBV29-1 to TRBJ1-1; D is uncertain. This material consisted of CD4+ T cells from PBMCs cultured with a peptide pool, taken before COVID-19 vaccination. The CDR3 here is CAETLNTEAFF. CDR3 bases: TGCGCTGAAACGCTGAACACTGAAGCTTTCTTT.